Presented here are 21 T cell receptor beta chains from one specimen sequenced in a study of cytomegalovirus exposure and HLA in healthy donors. The PCR ran on 60 Vbeta and 13 Jbeta primers. TCRdb's copy holds only in-frame clones and misses some; the assay was immunoSEQ multiplex PCR. The sample carries some 110,000 clones, 77% recorded once. Sequenced input: PBMCs. The receptor set was obtained from a woman in her thirties or forties in good health and CMV-seropositive.

V gene TRBV11-2 combines with J gene TRBJ2-5; no clear D gene. Germline values: CDR1 SGHAT, CDR2 FQNNGV. V gave up 1 base and J gave up 7 bases, with 10 bases separating them. This CDR3 has 13 amino acids. The CDR3 sequence: CASSLVLTGTQYF. CDR3 sequence (DNA): TGTGCCAGCAGCTTAGTGCTAACGGGGACCCAGTACTTC.

The rearrangement links TRBV2 to TRBJ1-5; D is unresolved. Germline-derived CDR1 and CDR2 are SNHLY and FYNNEI. This CDR3 region has 15 residues. V was pared by 2 bases and J by 2 bases, with 10 bases between. In DNA form, the CDR3 reads TGTGCCAGCAGTGAATCGCCCGGGGGCAATCAGCCCCAGCATTTT. As protein: CASSESPGGNQPQHF.

The CDR3 sequence is CASRTGHTEAFF. Written as DNA, the CDR3 is TGTGCCAGCAGGACAGGGCACACTGAAGCTTTCTTT. This chain links TRBV28 with TRBJ1-1; 7 positions agree with TRBD1. Germline-derived CDR1 and CDR2 are MDHEN and SYDVKM. Unmatched junction bases numbered 1, after V lost 6 bases and J lost 3 bases. CDR3 length: 12 amino acids.

The chain has TRBV7-2 and TRBJ2-7, with D unresolved. Trimming pared 0 bases from V and 6 bases from J, leaving 12 bases between. This CDR3 contains 14 residues. The germline gives CDR1 SGHTA, CDR2 FQGNSA. The CDR3 protein is CASSLAISFGEQYF. DNA of the CDR3: TGTGCCAGCAGCTTAGCGATTAGCTTCGGCGAGCAGTACTTC.

The chain carries TRBV11-3 and TRBJ2-2; 7 positions match TRBD1. The CDR3 covers 15 residues. Germline trimming cut 5 bases from V and 0 bases from J; bases unmatched to any gene: 3. Germline values: CDR1 SGHNT, CDR2 YENEEA. CDR3 amino acids: CASSPRGSNTGELFF. The CDR3 DNA follows: TGTGCCAGCAGCCCCAGGGGGTCGAACACCGGGGAGCTGTTTTTT.

Comments on this clone: A read error may produce the germline difference seen at one junction end. The chain is built from TRBV7-7 and TRBJ2-3; a weak D match, TRBD1 (6 bases). CDR3 length: 15 amino acids. The germline V gene has CDR1 SSHAT and CDR2 FNYEAQ (reference sequence). The DNA of the CDR3 is TGTGCTAGCAGCCCAGGCAGGGGATGGGCCGATACGCAGTATTTT. It specifies CASSPGRGWADTQYF.

Note on this clone: The same CDR3 can be traced to other DNA sequences in this sample. The chain links TRBV18 to TRBJ1-4, with 7 bases identical to TRBD1. Germline loops: CDR1 KGHSH, CDR2 LQKENI. V was clipped by 3 bases and J by 5 bases; unmatched bases: 0. The CDR3 extends over 13 amino acids. CDR3 amino acids: CASSPDRNEKLFF. The CDR3 DNA sequence: TGTGCCAGCTCACCGGACAGGAATGAAAAACTGTTTTTT.

The chain's CDR3 is CASSPHRERGTQYF. The CDR3 coding sequence is TGTGCCAGCAGCCCACACAGGGAACGAGGTACGCAGTATTTT. The rearrangement links TRBV6-5 to TRBJ2-3; D is perhaps TRBD1 (6 bases). CDR1 and CDR2 from the germline V gene are MNHEY and SVGAGI. V dropped 6 bases and J dropped 8 bases, with 18 bases sitting between them. The CDR3 extends over 14 amino acids.

The chain has TRBV2 and TRBJ2-5; a possible D gene is TRBD2 (5 bases). Germline V gene data show CDR1 as SNHLY and CDR2 as FYNNEI. The CDR3 covers 15 residues. V shed 0 bases and J shed 5 bases, with 13 bases lying between them. The CDR3, as DNA: TGTGCCAGCAGTGAAGCGACTACCGGGAAGGAGACCCAGTACTTC. It encodes CASSEATTGKETQYF.

This chain links TRBV12-5 with TRBJ2-5; 8 nucleotides line up with TRBD2. This CDR3 is built from 18 residues. The V and J ends lost 7 bases and 0 bases, in that order; junction bases with no gene match: 16. Germline CDR1 and CDR2: LGHNT and FRNRAP. The DNA for the CDR3 is TGTGCTAGTGCCCTCATCCTATCGACTAGCGCGAACCAAGAGACCCAGTACTTC. It encodes CASALILSTSANQETQYF.

The table lists this clone with a count of one. J is TRBJ1-1 and V is TRBV27, with D tentatively TRBD1 (6 bases). The V end was cut by 8 bases, the J end by 5 bases, with 24 bases between. CDR1 and CDR2 (germline): MNHEY, SMNVEV (reference sequence). This CDR3 contains 16 residues. CDR3 region: CASGAQGPFQGTEAFF. CDR3 bases: TGTGCCAGCGGGGCACAGGGCCCCTTCCAGGGGACTGAAGCTTTCTTT.

This chain connects TRBV5-8 to TRBJ1-5; maybe TRBD1 (6 bases). The CDR3 is 15 residues long. Trimming took off 4 bases at V and 7 bases at J, with 18 bases between the two ends. Germline V CDR1 and CDR2: SGHTS, YDEGEE. Written as DNA, the CDR3 is TGTGCCAGCAGCCTAGATAGGGGGATTAGCCAGCCCCAGCATTTT. Translated: CASSLDRGISQPQHF.

V is TRBV18 and J is TRBJ2-2; TRBD1 is a possible D gene (5 bases). Germline CDR1 KGHSH, CDR2 LQKENI. The CDR3 is 16 residues long. The ends were cut back, 3 bases at V and 2 bases at J, with 13 bases in the middle. This CDR3 reads CASSPRRTLNTGELFF. The CDR3 region has the DNA TGTGCCAGCTCACCGCGCCGGACACTAAACACCGGGGAGCTGTTTTTT.

The chain couples TRBV2 to TRBJ1-5; tentatively, D is TRBD1 (5 bases). Germline CDR1 is SNHLY and CDR2 is FYNNEI. The V end was cut by 2 bases, the J end by 4 bases, with 6 bases between. This CDR3 spans 13 amino acids. The CDR3 loop is CASSEKGNQPQHF. The DNA for the CDR3 is TGTGCCAGCAGTGAAAAGGGGAATCAGCCCCAGCATTTT.

The rearrangement joins TRBV7-8 to TRBJ2-3; D unclear. V was cut by 4 bases and J by 2 bases, with 7 bases left in between. The CDR3 runs to 13 residues. Germline V gives CDR1 SGHVS, CDR2 FQNEAQ. This CDR3 is CASSSYFTDTQYF. The CDR3 bases are TGTGCCAGCAGCTCATACTTCACAGATACGCAGTATTTT.

The gene calls are TRBV13 and TRBJ2-1; D perhaps matches TRBD1 (5 bases). The CDR3 runs to 16 residues. Germline-derived CDR1 and CDR2 are PRHDT and FYEKMQ (reference sequence). V lost 2 bases and J lost 2, with 13 bases in between. CDR3 in DNA: TGTGCCAGCAGCTTATATCTGGACATAACCTACAATGAGCAGTTCTTC. It yields the protein CASSLYLDITYNEQFF.

This clone showed up just once. This chain joins TRBV5-5 and TRBJ2-2; 7 nucleotides agree with TRBD1. Germline trimming cut 0 bases from V and 0 bases from J; bases unmatched to any gene: 5. CDR3 length: 17 amino acids. Germline V gene lookup returns CDR1 SGHKS and CDR2 YYEKEE (reference sequence). The CDR3, as DNA: TGTGCCAGCAGCTTGGCCTCCCAGGGGGCGAACACCGGGGAGCTGTTTTTT. Translation: CASSLASQGANTGELFF.

A single count supports this clone. The CDR3 reads CASSGGQGDQPQHF. The CDR3 bases are TGTGCCAGCAGCGGGGGACAGGGGGATCAGCCCCAGCATTTT. The chain combines TRBV6-1 with TRBJ1-5; the match to TRBD1 covers 11 bases. CDR1 is MNHNS and CDR2 is SASEGT in the germline V gene. Trimming cost V 6 bases and J 5 bases; bases outside gene matches: 3. This CDR3 spans 14 amino acids.

This sequence joins TRBV27 and TRBJ1-1, with D perhaps TRBD1 (6 bases). Germline CDR1 is MNHEY and CDR2 is SMNVEV (reference sequence). V lost 11 bases and J lost 4, with 20 bases in between. The CDR3 has 14 amino acids. CDR3 residues: CAAGAGDTTTEAFF. CDR3 coding DNA: TGTGCCGCTGGGGCAGGGGACACGACCACTGAAGCTTTCTTT.

The chain carries TRBV4-1 and TRBJ2-7; TRBD2 aligns across 9 bases. From germline, CDR1 is MGHRA and CDR2 YSYEKL. V gave up 1 base and J gave up 7 bases; unmatched junction bases: 14. The CDR3 is made up of 17 amino acids. The CDR3 nucleotides read TGCGCCAGCAGCCAAGTTCCTAGCGGGACCCTCCCCGAGGAGCAGTACTTC. Translating gives CASSQVPSGTLPEEQYF.

The V gene is TRBV2, the J gene TRBJ2-2; 9 bases map to TRBD2. V was clipped by 4 bases and J by 0 bases; unmatched bases: 15. Germline CDR1 SNHLY, CDR2 FYNNEI. This CDR3 contains 20 residues. DNA of the CDR3: TGTGCCAGCAGTGCCCTAGGGGCTAGCGGGAAGTTCGCGAACACCGGGGAGCTGTTTTTT. It encodes CASSALGASGKFANTGELFF.